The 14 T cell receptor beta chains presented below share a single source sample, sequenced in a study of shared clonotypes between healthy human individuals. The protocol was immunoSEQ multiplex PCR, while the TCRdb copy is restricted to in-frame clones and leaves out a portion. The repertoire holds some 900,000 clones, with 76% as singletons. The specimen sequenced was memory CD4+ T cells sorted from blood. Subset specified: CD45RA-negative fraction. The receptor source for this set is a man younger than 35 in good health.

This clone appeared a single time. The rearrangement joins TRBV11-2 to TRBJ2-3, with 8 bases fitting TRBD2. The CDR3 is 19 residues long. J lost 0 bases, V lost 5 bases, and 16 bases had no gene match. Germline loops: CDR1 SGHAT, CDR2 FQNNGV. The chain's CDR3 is CASSRLPHSSGGSTDTQYF. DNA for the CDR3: TGTGCCAGCAGCCGTCTCCCCCACTCCAGCGGGGGAAGCACAGATACGCAGTATTTT.

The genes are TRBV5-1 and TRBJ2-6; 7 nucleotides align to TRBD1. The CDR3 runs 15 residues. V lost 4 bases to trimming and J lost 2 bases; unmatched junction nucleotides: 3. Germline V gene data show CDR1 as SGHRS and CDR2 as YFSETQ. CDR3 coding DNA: TGCGCCAGCAGCGATGGACAGGCTGGGGCCAACGTCCTGACTTTC. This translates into CASSDGQAGANVLTF.

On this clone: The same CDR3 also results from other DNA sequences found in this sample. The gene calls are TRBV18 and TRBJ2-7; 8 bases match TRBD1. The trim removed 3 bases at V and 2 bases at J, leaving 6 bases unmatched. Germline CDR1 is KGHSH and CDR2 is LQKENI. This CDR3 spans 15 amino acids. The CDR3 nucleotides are TGTGCCAGCTCACCCGATGGACAGGGCGCCTACGAGCAGTACTTC. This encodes CASSPDGQGAYEQYF. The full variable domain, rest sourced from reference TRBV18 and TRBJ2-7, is NAGVMQNPRHLVRRRGQEARLRCSPMKGHSHVYWYRQLPEEGLKFMVYLQKENIIDESGMPKERFSAEFPKEGPSILRIQQVVRGDSAAYFCASSPDGQGAYEQYFGPGTRLTVT.

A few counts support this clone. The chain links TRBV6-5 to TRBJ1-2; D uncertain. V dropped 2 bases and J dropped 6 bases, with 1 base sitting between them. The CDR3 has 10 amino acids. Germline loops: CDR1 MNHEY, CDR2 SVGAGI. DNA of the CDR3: TGTGCCAGCAGTTACGATGGCTACACCTTC. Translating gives CASSYDGYTF.

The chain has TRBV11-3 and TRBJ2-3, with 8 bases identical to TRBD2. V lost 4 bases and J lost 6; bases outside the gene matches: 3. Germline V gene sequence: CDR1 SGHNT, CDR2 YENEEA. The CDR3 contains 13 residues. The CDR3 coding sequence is TGTGCCAGCAGCTCGAGACTAGCGGATACGCAGTATTTT. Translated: CASSSRLADTQYF. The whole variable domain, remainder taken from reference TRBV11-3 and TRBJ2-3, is EAGVVQSPRYKIIEKKQPVAFWCNPISGHNTLYWYLQNLGQGPELLIRYENEEAVDDSQLPKDRFSAERLKGVDSTLKIQPAELGDSAVYLCASSSRLADTQYFGPGTRLTVL.

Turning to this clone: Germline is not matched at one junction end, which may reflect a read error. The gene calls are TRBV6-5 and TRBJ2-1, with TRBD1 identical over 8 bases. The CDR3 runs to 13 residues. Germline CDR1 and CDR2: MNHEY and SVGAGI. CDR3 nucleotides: TGTGCCAGCAGTTACTCTAGCGCAGGGGGCCCCATCTTC. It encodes CASSYSSAGGPIF.

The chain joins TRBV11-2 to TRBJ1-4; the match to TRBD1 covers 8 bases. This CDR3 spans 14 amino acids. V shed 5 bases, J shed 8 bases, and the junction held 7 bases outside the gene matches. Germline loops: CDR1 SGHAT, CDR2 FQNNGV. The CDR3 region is CASSLPQGAEKLFF. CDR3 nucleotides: TGTGCCAGCAGCCTGCCCCAGGGGGCCGAAAAACTGTTTTTT.

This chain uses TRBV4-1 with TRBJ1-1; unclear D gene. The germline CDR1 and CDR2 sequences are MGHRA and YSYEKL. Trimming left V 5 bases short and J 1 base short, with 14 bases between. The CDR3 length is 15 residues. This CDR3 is CASSSLALPNTEAFF. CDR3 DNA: TGCGCCAGCAGCTCACTAGCACTCCCGAACACTGAAGCTTTCTTT.

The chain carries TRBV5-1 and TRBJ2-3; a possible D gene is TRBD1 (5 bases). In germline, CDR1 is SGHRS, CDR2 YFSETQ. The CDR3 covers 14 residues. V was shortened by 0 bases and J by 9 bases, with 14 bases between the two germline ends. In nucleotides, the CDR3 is TGCGCCAGCAGCTTGGAAGCAGGGCCAGGGACGCAGTATTTT. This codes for CASSLEAGPGTQYF.

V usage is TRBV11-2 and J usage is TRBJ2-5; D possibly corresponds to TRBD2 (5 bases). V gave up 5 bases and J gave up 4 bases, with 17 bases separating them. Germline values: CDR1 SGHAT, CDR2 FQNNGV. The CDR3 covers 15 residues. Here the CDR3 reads CASSLSSPGGETQYF. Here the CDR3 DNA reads TGTGCCAGCAGCCTGTCTAGCCCGGGCGGAGAGACCCAGTACTTC.

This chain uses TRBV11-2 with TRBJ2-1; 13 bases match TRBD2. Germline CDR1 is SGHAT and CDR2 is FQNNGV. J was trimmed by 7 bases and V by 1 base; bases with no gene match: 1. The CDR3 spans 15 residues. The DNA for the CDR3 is TGTGCCAGCAGCTTAGGGGGACTAGCGGGGAATGAGCAGTTCTTC. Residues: CASSLGGLAGNEQFF.

CDR3 region: CSGGTANTGELFF. The CDR3 DNA reads as TGCAGCGGGGGGACAGCCAACACCGGGGAGCTGTTTTTT. This sequence joins TRBV29-1 and TRBJ2-2; 7 bases are shared with TRBD1. Per the germline V gene, CDR1 is SQVTM and CDR2 is ANQGSEA. J gave up 2 bases and V 7 bases, and 4 bases lay outside the gene matches. This CDR3 spans 13 amino acids.

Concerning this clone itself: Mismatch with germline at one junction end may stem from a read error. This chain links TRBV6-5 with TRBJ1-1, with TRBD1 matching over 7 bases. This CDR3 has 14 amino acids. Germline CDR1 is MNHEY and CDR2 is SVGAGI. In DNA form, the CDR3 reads TGTGCCAGCCGACCCTACAGGGGAGACACTGAAACTTTCTTT. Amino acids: CASRPYRGDTETFF.

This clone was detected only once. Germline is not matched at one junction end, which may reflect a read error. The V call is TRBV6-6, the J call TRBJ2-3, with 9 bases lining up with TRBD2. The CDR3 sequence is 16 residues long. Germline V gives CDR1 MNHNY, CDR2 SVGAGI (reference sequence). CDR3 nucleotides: TGTGCCAGCAGTTACGGCCTAGCGGGAAGCACAGATACACAGTATTTT. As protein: CASSYGLAGSTDTQYF.